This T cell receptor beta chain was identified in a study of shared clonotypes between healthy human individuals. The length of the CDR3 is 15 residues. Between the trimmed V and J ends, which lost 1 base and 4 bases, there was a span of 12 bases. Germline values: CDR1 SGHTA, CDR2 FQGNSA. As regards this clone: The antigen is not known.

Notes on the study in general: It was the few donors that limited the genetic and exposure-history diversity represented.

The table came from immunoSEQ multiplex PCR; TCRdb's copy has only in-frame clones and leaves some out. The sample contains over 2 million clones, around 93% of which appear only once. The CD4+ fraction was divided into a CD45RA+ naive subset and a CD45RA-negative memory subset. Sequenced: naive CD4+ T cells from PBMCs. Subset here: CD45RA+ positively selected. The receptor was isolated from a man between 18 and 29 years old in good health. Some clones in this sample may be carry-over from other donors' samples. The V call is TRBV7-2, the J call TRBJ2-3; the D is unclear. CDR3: CASSLGLVAADTQYF. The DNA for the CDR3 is TGTGCCAGCAGCTTAGGTCTCGTTGCCGCAGATACGCAGTATTTT.